This entry concerns a single T cell receptor (beta chain). The sample is drawn from a study of blood T cell repertoires in COVID-19. CDR3 length: 14 amino acids. The germline CDR1 and CDR2 sequences are KGHDR and SFDVKD. Losses at the gene ends were 10 bases for V and 4 bases for J; bases not matched to a gene: 7. In the source study's methods: Estimated nucleated cell counts came from reference gene primer amplification. Profiling relied on immunoSEQ multiplex PCR, and the TCRdb table lists in-frame clones only, not all of them. The V and J calls and clone size were taken over from that table, and D and trimming were inferred from the DNA. The sample shows about 41,000 clones, 81% of them seen only once.

The receptor was isolated from a man aged 40-55 years with active or convalescent COVID-19. Material: peripheral blood. The chain has TRBV24-1 and TRBJ2-2; 8 nucleotides agree with TRBD2. CDR3 loop: CATGTGGGTGELFF. Here the CDR3 DNA reads TGTGCCACTGGTACCGGGGGGGGCACCGGGGAGCTGTTTTTT.